This T cell receptor (beta chain) was obtained from a study of T-cell reconstitution after alpha-beta-depleted transplantation in children. V dropped 1 base and J dropped 5 bases, with 15 bases sitting between them. CDR3 length: 15 amino acids. Germline lookup yields CDR1 DFQATT and CDR2 SNEGSKA (reference sequence). Only a few counts were recorded for this clonotype. Unique molecular identifiers were incorporated when the TCRbeta library was constructed. MiXCR, applied by TCRdb to the PCR reads, yields one record per CDR3 protein. The sample contains 450,000 to 500,000 distinct CDR3 sequences, about an eighth of which appear only once.

The sequence came from a human donor who donated a stem cell graft to a child with combined immunodeficiency. The genes are TRBV20-1 and TRBJ1-5; perhaps TRBD1 as D (5 bases). The input for sequencing was PBMCs from the stem cell graft donor, taken from the stem cell graft. For the CDR3, the DNA is TGCAGTGCTAGAGTGGGGGGAAGATTGCATCAGCCCCAGCATTTT. Translation: CSARVGGRLHQPQHF.